These 13 T cell receptor beta chains were sequenced from one sample in a study of T cells in Graves' hyperthyroidism and ophthalmopathy. The source material, RNA transcripts, was used to amplify TCR beta CDR3 regions. RT-PCR in the first round (using the HTBI primer set) targeted the TCR CDR3. MiXCR, applied by TCRdb to the multiplex PCR reads, yields one record per CDR3 protein. The profile shows about 380,000 distinct CDR3 sequences, about 14% of them singletons. Sequencing was performed on blood. These receptors were obtained from a man younger than 40 with Graves' hyperthyroidism that later progressed to Graves' ophthalmopathy.

The CDR3 DNA sequence: TGTGCCAGCAGTGAAAAGGACACCTATGGCTACACCTTC. The encoded protein is CASSEKDTYGYTF. The chain employs TRBV2 and TRBJ1-2, with D tentatively TRBD1 (5 bases). Germline CDR1 and CDR2: SNHLY and FYNNEI. V was pared by 2 bases and J by 4 bases, with 8 bases between. This CDR3 is built from 13 residues.

Ten or more counts support this clonotype. The chain employs TRBV2 and TRBJ1-6, with no clear D. Germline CDR1 SNHLY, CDR2 FYNNEI. The germline V and J ends were trimmed by 9 bases and 5 bases, with 5 bases remaining between them. CDR3 length: 11 residues. CDR3 residues: CASMHNSPLHF. DNA of the CDR3: TGTGCCAGTATGCATAATTCACCCCTCCACTTT. Based on the CDR3 plus reference TRBV2 and TRBJ1-6, the full variable domain is EPEVTQTPSHQVTQMGQEVILRCVPISNHLYFYWYRQILGQKVEFLVSFYNNEISEKSEIFDDQFSVERPDGSNFTLKIRSTKLEDSAMYFCASMHNSPLHFGNGTRLTVT.

This clonotype showed up many times. The chain joins TRBV2 to TRBJ2-2; TRBD1 aligns across 7 bases. The V gene's germline CDR1 is SNHLY and CDR2 FYNNEI. This CDR3 spans 17 amino acids. V shed 3 bases, J shed 3 bases, and the junction held 10 bases outside the gene matches. The CDR3 is CASSDPRDRDDTGELFF. The CDR3 DNA reads as TGTGCCAGCAGTGACCCCCGCGACAGGGATGACACCGGGGAGCTGTTTTTT. The entire variable domain, with the rest obtained from reference TRBV2 and TRBJ2-2, is as follows: EPEVTQTPSHQVTQMGQEVILRCVPISNHLYFYWYRQILGQKVEFLVSFYNNEISEKSEIFDDQFSVERPDGSNFTLKIRSTKLEDSAMYFCASSDPRDRDDTGELFFGEGSRLTVL.

This clonotype was detected a few times. This chain links TRBV5-6 with TRBJ2-4, with D perhaps being TRBD1 or TRBD2 (5 bases each). From germline, CDR1 is SGHDT and CDR2 YYEEEE. There are 12 residues in the CDR3. Trimming shortened V by 4 bases and J by 8 bases, and 10 bases separated the two germline ends. The CDR3 loop is CASSGVGDIQYF. CDR3 coding DNA: TGTGCCAGCAGCGGGGTGGGGGACATTCAGTACTTC.

In its sample, this clonotype was seen a few times. V gene TRBV10-1 combines with J gene TRBJ1-4; D is perhaps TRBD1 (6 bases). Germline V gives CDR1 WNHNN, CDR2 SYGVQD (reference sequence). The CDR3 totals 15 residues. V lost 4 bases and J lost 8, with 17 bases in between. DNA for the CDR3: TGCGCCAGCAGTGGCGGGGGCAGTGTGGCGGAAAAACTGTTTTTT. It codes for CASSGGGSVAEKLFF.

The rearrangement links TRBV19 to TRBJ2-7, with 7 nucleotides matching TRBD1. The germline gives CDR1 LNHDA, CDR2 SQIVND (reference sequence). The CDR3 length is 13 residues. V was clipped by 6 bases and J by 5 bases; unmatched bases: 7. The DNA of the CDR3 is TGTGCCAGTAGCGGGACAGCTTCCAACGAGCAGTACTTC. As protein: CASSGTASNEQYF.

This clonotype showed up many times. The rearrangement joins TRBV2 to TRBJ1-5; no clear D. Trimming stripped 1 base from V and 5 bases from J, with 6 bases between. The CDR3 has 13 amino acids. CDR1 is SNHLY and CDR2 is FYNNEI in the germline V gene. Written as DNA, the CDR3 is TGTGCCAGCAGTGAAGACAGCTATCAGCCCCAGCATTTT. It specifies CASSEDSYQPQHF.

The CDR3 sequence is CASSRTDLYGYTF. CDR3 DNA sequence: TGCGCCAGCAGCCGGACAGACCTTTATGGCTACACCTTC. The rearrangement uses TRBV5-1 and TRBJ1-2; D possibly corresponds to TRBD1 (6 bases). This CDR3 comprises 13 residues. The V gene's germline CDR1 is SGHRS and CDR2 YFSETQ. Trimming pared 4 bases from V and 5 bases from J, leaving 12 bases between.

This clonotype was counted ten times or more. This sequence joins TRBV6-1 and TRBJ2-4; the D is unclear. Trimming left V 6 bases short and J 0 bases short, with 12 bases between. The germline V gene encodes CDR1 MNHNS and CDR2 SASEGT. The CDR3 is 15 amino acids. For the CDR3, the DNA is TGTGCCAGCAGGGTACATGGCGCAGCCAAAAACATTCAGTACTTC. Its protein is CASRVHGAAKNIQYF.

This chain links TRBV12-5 with TRBJ2-1; 9 nucleotides agree with TRBD2. V gave up 6 bases and J gave up 5 bases; unmatched junction bases: 2. The CDR3 is 13 residues long. CDR1 and CDR2 (germline): LGHNT, FRNRAP. As DNA, the CDR3 is TGTGCTAGTGGGCGGGGGGGCCACAATGAGCAGTTCTTC. Translated, it gives CASGRGGHNEQFF.

This clonotype was detected many times. V is TRBV28 and J is TRBJ2-7; D could derive from TRBD1 or TRBD2 (5 bases each). The CDR3 runs to 13 residues. V gave up 8 bases and J gave up 2 bases, with 13 bases separating them. The germline V gene encodes CDR1 MDHEN and CDR2 SYDVKM. The CDR3 DNA is TGTGCCAGCGGTAGCGACAGAACCTACGAGCAGTACTTC. This translates into CASGSDRTYEQYF.

Concerning this clonotype: A read error is possible here, since a much larger clone lies one base away. For the CDR3, the DNA is TGTGCCAGCAGCCGTGGACAGGTCTCCTACAATGAGCAGTTGTTC. It yields the protein CASSRGQVSYNEQLF. The rearrangement links TRBV7-9 to TRBJ2-1; 7 bases are a match to TRBD1. This CDR3 is built from 15 residues. Germline assignment: CDR1 SEHNR and CDR2 FQNEAQ (reference sequence).

This clonotype was counted many times. The gene calls are TRBV11-2 and TRBJ2-7; the D gene could be TRBD1 or TRBD2 (6 bases each). Germline-derived CDR1 and CDR2 are SGHAT and FQNNGV. This CDR3 contains 14 residues. V dropped 5 bases and J dropped 0 bases, with 11 bases sitting between them. The CDR3 is CASSPEGGSYEQYF. Here the CDR3 DNA reads TGTGCCAGCAGCCCCGAGGGGGGCTCCTACGAGCAGTACTTC.